This T cell receptor (beta chain) emerged from a study of blood T cells in healthy people across ages. Study-wide results and limits: Long-lived donors exceeded aged donors in naive CD4+ cells and diversity.

In this sample, this clonotype turned up many times. Its antigen remains unknown. V dropped 3 bases and J dropped 1 base, with 0 bases sitting between them. The CDR3 sequence is 10 residues long. Germline loops: CDR1 SQVTM, CDR2 ANQGSEA. It was with a sample-barcoded 5' primer and a J-beta primer mix that a second PCR of roughly 7 to 12 cycles was run. Carrying 12 random nucleotides, a template-switch adaptor labeled each individual cDNA molecule. One entry per CDR3 protein, called by TCRdb with MiXCR from the 5' RACE reads. The sample has about 1.6 million distinct CDR3 sequences, around 35% seen once.

The sequence came from a woman aged 25 to 39 in good health. The sample was blood. This chain joins TRBV29-1 and TRBJ1-1; D is unresolved. This CDR3 is CSVENTEAFF. The CDR3 DNA reads TGCAGCGTTGAGAACACTGAAGCTTTCTTT. Drawing the rest from reference TRBV29-1 and TRBJ1-1, the complete variable domain is SAVISQKPSRDICQRGTSLTIQCQVDSQVTMMFWYRQQPGQSLTLIATANQGSEATYESGFVIDKFPISRPNLTFSTLTVSNMSPEDSSIYLCSVENTEAFFGQGTRLTVV.